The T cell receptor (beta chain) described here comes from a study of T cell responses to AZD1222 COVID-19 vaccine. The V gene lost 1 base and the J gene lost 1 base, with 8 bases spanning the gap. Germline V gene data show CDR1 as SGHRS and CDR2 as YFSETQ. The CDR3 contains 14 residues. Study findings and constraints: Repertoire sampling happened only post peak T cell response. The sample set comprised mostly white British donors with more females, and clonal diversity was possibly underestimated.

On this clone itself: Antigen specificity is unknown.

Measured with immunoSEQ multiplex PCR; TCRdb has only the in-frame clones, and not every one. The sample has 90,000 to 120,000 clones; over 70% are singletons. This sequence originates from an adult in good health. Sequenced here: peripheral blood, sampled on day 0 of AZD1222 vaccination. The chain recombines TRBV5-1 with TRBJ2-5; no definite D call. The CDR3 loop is CASSLRLGQETQYF. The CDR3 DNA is TGCGCCAGCAGCTTGAGACTCGGCCAAGAGACCCAGTACTTC.